This T cell receptor (beta chain) was observed in a study of cytomegalovirus exposure and HLA in healthy donors. As for the study in general: Among the roughly 400 donors who were genotyped, 81% fell in the genetic ancestry cluster that is associated with self-reported Caucasian donors.

A multiplex PCR was run with 60 Vbeta primers and 13 Jbeta primers. Profiling relied on immunoSEQ multiplex PCR, and the TCRdb table lists in-frame clones only, not all of them. The sample contains 95,000 to 100,000 clones, around 85% of which appear only once. Sequencing was carried out using PBMCs. The TCR sequence derives from a man aged 25 to 40 in good health and CMV-seronegative.

This CDR3 reads CASSLGDWGQLLEQYF. The CDR3 nucleotides are TGTGCCAGCAGCTTAGGGGACTGGGGCCAGTTGCTCGAGCAGTACTTC. The chain is built from TRBV7-8 and TRBJ2-7, with a possible D match to TRBD2 (6 bases). Trimming left V 1 base short and J 6 bases short, with 19 bases between. Per the germline V gene, CDR1 is SGHVS and CDR2 is FQNEAQ. CDR3 length: 16 amino acids.